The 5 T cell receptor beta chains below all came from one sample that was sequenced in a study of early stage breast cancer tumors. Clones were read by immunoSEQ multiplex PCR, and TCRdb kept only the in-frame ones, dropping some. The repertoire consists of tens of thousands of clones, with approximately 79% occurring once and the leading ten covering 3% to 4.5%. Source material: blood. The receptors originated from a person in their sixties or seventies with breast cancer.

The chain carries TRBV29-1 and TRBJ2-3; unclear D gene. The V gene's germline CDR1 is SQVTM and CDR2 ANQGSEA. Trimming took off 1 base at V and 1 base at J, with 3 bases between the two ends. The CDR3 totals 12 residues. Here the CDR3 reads CSVEAGTDTQYF. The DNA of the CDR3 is TGCAGCGTTGAAGCGGGCACAGATACGCAGTATTTT.

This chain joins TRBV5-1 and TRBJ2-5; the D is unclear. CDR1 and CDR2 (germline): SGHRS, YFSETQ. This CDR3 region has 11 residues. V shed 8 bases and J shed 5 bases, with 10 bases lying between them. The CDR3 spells CASRSGETQYF. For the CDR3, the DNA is TGCGCCAGTAGGTCCGGGGAGACCCAGTACTTC.

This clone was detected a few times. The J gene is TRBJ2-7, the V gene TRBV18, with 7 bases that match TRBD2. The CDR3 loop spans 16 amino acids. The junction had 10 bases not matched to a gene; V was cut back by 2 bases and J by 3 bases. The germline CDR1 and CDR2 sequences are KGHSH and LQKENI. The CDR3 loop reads CASSPNPGTILYEQYF. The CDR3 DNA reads TGTGCCAGCTCACCAAACCCCGGGACTATACTCTACGAGCAGTACTTC.

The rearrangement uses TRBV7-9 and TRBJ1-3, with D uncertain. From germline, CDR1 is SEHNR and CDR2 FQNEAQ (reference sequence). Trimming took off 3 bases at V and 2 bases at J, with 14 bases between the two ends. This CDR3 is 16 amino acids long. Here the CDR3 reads CASSLLVREAGNTIYF. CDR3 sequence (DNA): TGTGCCAGCAGCTTGTTGGTGAGGGAGGCTGGAAACACCATATATTTT.

The CDR3 DNA sequence: TGTGCCAGCATTAACGGGGACAACTTCGCAGGCCCCTACGAGCAGTACTTC. Amino acids: CASINGDNFAGPYEQYF. The chain links TRBV2 to TRBJ2-7, with a weak D call TRBD1 (6 bases). Germline V gene data show CDR1 as SNHLY and CDR2 as FYNNEI. The length of the CDR3 is 17 residues. Trimming left V 7 bases short and J 2 bases short, with 24 bases between. Together with reference TRBV2 and TRBJ2-7, the CDR3 gives the full variable domain: EPEVTQTPSHQVTQMGQEVILRCVPISNHLYFYWYRQILGQKVEFLVSFYNNEISEKSEIFDDQFSVERPDGSNFTLKIRSTKLEDSAMYFCASINGDNFAGPYEQYFGPGTRLTVT.